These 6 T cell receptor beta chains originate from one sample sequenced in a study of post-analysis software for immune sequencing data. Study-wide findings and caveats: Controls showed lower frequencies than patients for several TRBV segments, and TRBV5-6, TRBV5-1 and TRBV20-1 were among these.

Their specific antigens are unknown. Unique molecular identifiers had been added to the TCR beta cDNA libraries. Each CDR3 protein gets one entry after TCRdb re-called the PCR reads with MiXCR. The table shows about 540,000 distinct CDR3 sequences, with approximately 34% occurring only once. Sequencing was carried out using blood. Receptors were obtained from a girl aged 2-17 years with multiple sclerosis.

The CDR3 here is CASSEEAAETQYF. The DNA for the CDR3 is TGTGCCAGCAGTGAAGAGGCGGCGGAGACCCAGTACTTC. The chain uses TRBV2 and TRBJ2-5, with D hard to call. Germline lookup yields CDR1 SNHLY and CDR2 FYNNEI. Trimming stripped 1 base from V and 5 bases from J, with 8 bases between. The length of the CDR3 is 13 residues.

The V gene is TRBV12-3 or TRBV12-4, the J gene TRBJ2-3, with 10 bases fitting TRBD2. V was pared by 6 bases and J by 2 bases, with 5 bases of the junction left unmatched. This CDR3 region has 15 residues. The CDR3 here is CASRKAGGTTDTQYF. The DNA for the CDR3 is TGTGCCAGCAGAAAAGCGGGGGGGACCACAGATACGCAGTATTTT.

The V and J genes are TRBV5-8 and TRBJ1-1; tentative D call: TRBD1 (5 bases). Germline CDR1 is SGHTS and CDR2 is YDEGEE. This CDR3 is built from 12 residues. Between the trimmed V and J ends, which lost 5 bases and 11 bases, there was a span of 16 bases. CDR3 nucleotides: TGTGCCAGCAGTAAGACCGGGACCGGGGCTTTCTTT. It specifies CASSKTGTGAFF.

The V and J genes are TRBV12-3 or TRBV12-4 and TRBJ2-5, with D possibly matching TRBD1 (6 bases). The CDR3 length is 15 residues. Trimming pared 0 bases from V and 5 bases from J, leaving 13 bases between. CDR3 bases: TGTGCCAGCAGTTTAGCACAGGGCATTTATGAGACCCAGTACTTC. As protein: CASSLAQGIYETQYF.

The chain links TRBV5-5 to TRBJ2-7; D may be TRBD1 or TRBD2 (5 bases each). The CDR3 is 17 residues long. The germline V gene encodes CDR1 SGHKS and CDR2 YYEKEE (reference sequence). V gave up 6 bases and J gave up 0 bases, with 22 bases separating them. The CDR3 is CASNQEVGTSFSYEQYF. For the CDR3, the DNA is TGTGCCAGCAACCAAGAAGTTGGGACGTCGTTCTCCTACGAGCAGTACTTC.

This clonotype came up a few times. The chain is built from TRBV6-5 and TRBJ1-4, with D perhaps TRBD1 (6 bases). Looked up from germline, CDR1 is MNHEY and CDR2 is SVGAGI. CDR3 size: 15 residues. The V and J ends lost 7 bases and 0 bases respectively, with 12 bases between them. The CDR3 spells CASTPRGPTNEKLFF. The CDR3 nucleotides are TGTGCCAGCACCCCCAGGGGTCCAACTAATGAAAAACTGTTTTTT.